This T cell receptor beta chain emerged from a study of CD8 T cells in ankylosing spondylitis. In making TCR beta libraries, quantitative 5'-RACE with molecular barcodes was used. TCRdb reprocessed the 5' RACE reads with MiXCR, giving one entry per CDR3 protein. The data show about 700,000 distinct CDR3 sequences, about 20% seen once. This clonotype has a handful of counts. The antigen is undetermined. General study results and limits: Significantly higher representation of disease-linked clones was reported for matched ankylosing spondylitis synovial fluid. Reactive arthritis synovial fluid and blood were previously reported to contain some motif variants. About 8 highly homologous variants made up a TCR beta motif, and this motif appeared characteristic of ankylosing spondylitis blood. Clones linked to disease, bearing a CD8+ phenotype, were relatively rare in peripheral blood.

The sample taken for sequencing was blood, either unsorted or a sorted T cell fraction (not recorded which). This TCR derives from a male donor with ankylosing spondylitis.

CDR3 amino acids: CASSSFGTANYGYTF. CDR3 nucleotide sequence: TGTGCCAGCAGTTCATTCGGGACAGCTAACTATGGCTACACCTTC. The chain combines TRBV6-2 or TRBV6-3 with TRBJ1-2; TRBD1 matches at 7 bases. This CDR3 spans 15 amino acids. With V trimmed by 4 bases and J by 0 bases, 5 bases remained unmatched. Per the germline V gene, CDR1 is MNHEY and CDR2 is SVGEGT.